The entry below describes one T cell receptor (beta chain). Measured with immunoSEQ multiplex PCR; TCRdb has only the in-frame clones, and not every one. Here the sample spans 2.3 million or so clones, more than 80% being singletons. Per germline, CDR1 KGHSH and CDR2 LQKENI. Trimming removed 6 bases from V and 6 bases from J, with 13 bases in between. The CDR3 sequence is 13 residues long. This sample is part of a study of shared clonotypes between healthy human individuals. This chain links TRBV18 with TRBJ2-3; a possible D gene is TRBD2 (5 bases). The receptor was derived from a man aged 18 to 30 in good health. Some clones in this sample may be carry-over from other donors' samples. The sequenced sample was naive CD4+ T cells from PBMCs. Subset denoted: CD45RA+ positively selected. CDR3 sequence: CASSSERGDTQYF. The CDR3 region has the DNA TGTGCCAGCTCCTCCGAGCGAGGGGATACGCAGTATTTT.